These 10 T cell receptor beta chains were all obtained from the same sample, sequenced in a study of shared clonotypes between healthy human individuals. Assay used: immunoSEQ multiplex PCR; TCRdb lists only in-frame clones, some missing. Of roughly 500,000 clones listed, roughly 83% are singletons. Sequenced material: PBMCs. The receptors stem from a woman aged 40 to 49 in good health. Some clones in this sample may be carry-over from other donors' samples.

The chain has TRBV4-3 and TRBJ2-7, with D possibly TRBD2 on 6 matching bases. The CDR3 length is 16 residues. V was clipped by 5 bases and J by 6 bases, with 23 bases between them. CDR1 and CDR2 from the germline V gene are LGHNA and YSLEER. In DNA form, the CDR3 reads TGCGCCAGCAGCGCATCAATTGGGGGGAGGACTGGCGAGCAGTACTTC. Protein: CASSASIGGRTGEQYF.

This clone was found a few times. The genes are TRBV6-4 and TRBJ2-3; D is uncertain. Germline loops: CDR1 MRHNA, CDR2 SNTAGT. V shed 0 bases and J shed 0 bases, with 7 bases lying between them. The CDR3 covers 15 residues. CDR3 sequence (DNA): TGTGCCAGCAGTGACTCGCCCGACAGCACAGATACGCAGTATTTT. The encoded protein is CASSDSPDSTDTQYF.

The chain employs TRBV29-1 and TRBJ2-7; D ambiguous. The germline V gene encodes CDR1 SQVTM and CDR2 ANQGSEA. The CDR3 is 12 residues long. Trimming removed 6 bases at V and 0 bases at J, with 9 bases between. CDR3 DNA sequence: TGCAGCGTCTCTGACTCCTCCTACGAGCAGTACTTC. It encodes CSVSDSSYEQYF.

The chain employs TRBV5-1 and TRBJ1-2, with D tentatively TRBD1 (6 bases). Trimming took 0 bases from V and 7 from J, leaving 19 bases between them. This CDR3 contains 16 residues. From germline, CDR1 is SGHRS and CDR2 YFSETQ. CDR3 sequence: CASSLGTDRTLGGYTF. The CDR3 DNA is TGCGCCAGCAGCTTGGGGACCGACAGGACCCTCGGTGGCTACACCTTC.

V gene TRBV5-1 combines with J gene TRBJ2-3; possibly TRBD2 for D (6 bases). The CDR3 has 15 residues. In germline, CDR1 is SGHRS, CDR2 YFSETQ. The V end lost 4 bases, the J end lost 2 bases, and 14 bases lay between the germline ends. For the CDR3, the DNA is TGCGCCAGCAGCCAGGGCGGGGTACTCACAGATACGCAGTATTTT. This sequence encodes CASSQGGVLTDTQYF.

J is TRBJ1-4 and V is TRBV19; D is perhaps TRBD1 (5 bases). The ends were cut back, 5 bases at V and 11 bases at J, with 15 bases in the middle. Germline V gives CDR1 LNHDA, CDR2 SQIVND (reference sequence). CDR3 length equals 13 residues. The CDR3 reads CASSPTGRFKLFF. CDR3 DNA sequence: TGTGCCAGTAGTCCTACGGGGCGATTTAAACTGTTTTTT.

This chain joins TRBV19 and TRBJ1-2; D call uncertain. Per the germline V gene, CDR1 is LNHDA and CDR2 is SQIVND (reference sequence). Trimming left V 5 bases short and J 0 bases short, with 7 bases between. The CDR3 covers 13 residues. CDR3 sequence reads: CASSYLSNYGYTF. The CDR3 bases are TGTGCCAGTAGTTACCTATCTAACTATGGCTACACCTTC.

To note about this clone: This may arise from a read error, as a much more abundant clone is one base away. The gene calls are TRBV6-5 and TRBJ2-1; D is possibly TRBD2 (5 bases). This CDR3 has 15 residues. Germline CDR1 is MNHEY and CDR2 is SVGAGI. Trimming shortened V by 0 bases and J by 3 bases, and 9 bases separated the two germline ends. The CDR3 here is CASSYSGGRYNEQFF. CDR3 coding DNA: TGTGCCAGCAGTTACTCTGGCGGGCGCTACAATGAGCAGTTCTTC.

The V gene is TRBV5-1, the J gene TRBJ2-2; D ambiguous. The germline V gene has CDR1 SGHRS and CDR2 YFSETQ. Trimming removed 4 bases at V and 4 bases at J, with 8 bases between. The CDR3 sequence is 13 residues long. CDR3 residues: CASSPTGTGELFF. The CDR3 DNA follows: TGCGCCAGCAGCCCGACGGGCACCGGGGAGCTGTTTTTT.

The chain links TRBV4-1 to TRBJ2-3; unclear D gene. CDR1 MGHRA and CDR2 YSYEKL come from the germline V gene. The CDR3 has 13 residues. V lost 4 bases and J 6 bases, leaving 11 bases between the germline ends. The CDR3 region is CASSPTTLDTQYF. The CDR3 DNA reads TGCGCCAGCAGCCCCACGACTCTTGATACGCAGTATTTT.